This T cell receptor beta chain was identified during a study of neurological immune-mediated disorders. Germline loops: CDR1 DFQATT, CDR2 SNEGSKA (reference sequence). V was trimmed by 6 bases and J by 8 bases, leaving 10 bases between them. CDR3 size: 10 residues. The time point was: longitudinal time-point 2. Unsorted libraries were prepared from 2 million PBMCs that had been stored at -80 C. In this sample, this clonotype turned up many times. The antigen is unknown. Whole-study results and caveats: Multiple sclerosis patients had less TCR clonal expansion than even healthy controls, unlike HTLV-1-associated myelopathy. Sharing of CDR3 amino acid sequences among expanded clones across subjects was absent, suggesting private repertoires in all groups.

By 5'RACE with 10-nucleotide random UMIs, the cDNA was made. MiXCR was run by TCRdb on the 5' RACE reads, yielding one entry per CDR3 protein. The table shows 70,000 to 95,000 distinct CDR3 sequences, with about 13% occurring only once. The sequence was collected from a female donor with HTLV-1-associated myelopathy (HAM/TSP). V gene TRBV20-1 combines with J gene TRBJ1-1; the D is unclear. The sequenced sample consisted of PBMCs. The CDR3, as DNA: TGCAGTGCCGTTGATCAAGAAGCTTTCTTT. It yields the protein CSAVDQEAFF.